The 30 T cell receptor beta chains below all came from one sample that was sequenced in a study of cytomegalovirus exposure and HLA in healthy donors. Use of 60 Vbeta and 13 Jbeta primers characterized the PCR. Measured with immunoSEQ multiplex PCR; TCRdb has only the in-frame clones, and not every one. The profile covers about 140,000 clones, with about 8.9% appearing a single time and roughly 2% taken by the ten largest. The sequenced sample consisted of PBMCs. All receptors come from a man aged 50-59 years in good health and CMV-seronegative.

This clone was observed a handful of times. The chain couples TRBV9 to TRBJ2-1; 8 positions agree with TRBD2. V lost 3 bases, J lost 4 bases, and 6 bases stayed unmatched. Germline CDR1 reads SGDLS; CDR2 reads YYNGEE. CDR3 size: 15 residues. The CDR3 sequence is CASSADSGMYNEQFF. CDR3 DNA sequence: TGTGCCAGCAGCGCGGATAGCGGGATGTACAATGAGCAGTTCTTC.

This clone was found a few times. The genes are TRBV5-1 and TRBJ1-1; D is unclear. The germline gives CDR1 SGHRS, CDR2 YFSETQ. The CDR3 length is 15 residues. Trimming took off 0 bases at V and 1 base at J, with 10 bases between the two ends. The CDR3 here is CASSLGTRTNTEAFF. The CDR3 bases are TGCGCCAGCAGCTTGGGAACCAGAACGAACACTGAAGCTTTCTTT.

The V and J genes are TRBV11-3 and TRBJ2-2, with 7 bases fitting TRBD2. Unmatched junction bases numbered 3, after V lost 4 bases and J lost 4 bases. This CDR3 has 14 residues. The germline V gene has CDR1 SGHNT and CDR2 YENEEA. Here the CDR3 DNA reads TGTGCCAGCAGCTCAGGACTAGTCACCGGGGAGCTGTTTTTT. This translates into CASSSGLVTGELFF.

The chain is built from TRBV28 and TRBJ1-3; D is unresolved. Trimming stripped 10 bases from V and 0 bases from J, with 16 bases between. Per the germline V gene, CDR1 is MDHEN and CDR2 is SYDVKM. This CDR3 has 15 residues. Written as DNA, the CDR3 is TGTGCCACCAGGCAGATCAAGAACTCTGGAAACACCATATATTTT. Translation gives CATRQIKNSGNTIYF.

The J gene is TRBJ1-2, the V gene TRBV28; maybe TRBD1 (5 bases). V dropped 2 bases and J dropped 5 bases, with 9 bases sitting between them. Germline V lookup: CDR1 MDHEN, CDR2 SYDVKM. The CDR3 consists of 13 residues. This CDR3 is CASSLLRTYGYTF. Here the CDR3 DNA reads TGTGCCAGCAGTTTACTTCGGACATATGGCTACACCTTC.

This clone showed up just a few times. The V call is TRBV30, the J call TRBJ2-5, with D perhaps TRBD2 (7 bases). Gene TRBJ2-7 matches the end of the DNA better, so the J call may be wrong. This CDR3 is 15 amino acids long. CDR1 and CDR2 (germline): GTSNPN, SVGIG (reference sequence). This CDR3 reads CAWSGLAGALYEQYF. In nucleotides, the CDR3 is TGTGCCTGGAGTGGGCTGGCGGGGGCTTTATACGAGCAGTACTTC.

V is TRBV30 and J is TRBJ1-1; D is uncertain. The V gene lost 3 bases and the J gene lost 6 bases, with 11 bases spanning the gap. Germline V gives CDR1 GTSNPN, CDR2 SVGIG (reference sequence). The CDR3 has 12 amino acids. The CDR3 sequence is CAWSPRLSEAFF. The CDR3 nucleotides are TGTGCCTGGAGCCCCAGACTGTCTGAAGCTTTCTTT. Full variable domain (remainder filled in from reference TRBV30 and TRBJ1-1): SQTIHQWPATLVQPVGSPLSLECTVEGTSNPNLYWYRQAAGRGLQLLFYSVGIGQISSEVPQNLSASRPQDRQFILSSKKLLLSDSGFYLCAWSPRLSEAFFGQGTRLTVV.

This CDR3 is CASSLGHPYEQYF. CDR3 DNA: TGTGCCAGCAGTCTCGGACACCCCTACGAGCAGTACTTC. The chain carries TRBV28 and TRBJ2-7, with a weak D call TRBD1 (5 bases). From germline, CDR1 is MDHEN and CDR2 SYDVKM. This CDR3 has 13 residues. Deletions cut 5 bases from V and 2 bases from J, with 10 bases between.

This clone was seen a few times. The chain links TRBV28 to TRBJ2-1; the match to TRBD2 covers 10 bases. CDR1 and CDR2 from the germline V gene are MDHEN and SYDVKM. The CDR3 runs 16 residues. After removal of 7 bases from V and 7 bases from J, the junction contained 13 bases not matched to a gene. The CDR3 sequence: CASTETLAGVVNEQFF. The CDR3 DNA follows: TGTGCCAGCACCGAAACCCTAGCGGGAGTGGTAAATGAGCAGTTCTTC.

This clone has a handful of counts. The chain is built from TRBV5-6 and TRBJ1-1; weak D call: TRBD1 (6 bases). The germline V gene encodes CDR1 SGHDT and CDR2 YYEEEE. Trimming took off 7 bases at V and 0 bases at J, with 10 bases between the two ends. This CDR3 has 13 residues. CDR3 nucleotide sequence: TGTGCCAGCTTTGGACAGATGAACACTGAAGCTTTCTTT. Translation gives CASFGQMNTEAFF.

This clone was counted between two and nine times. The chain employs TRBV2 and TRBJ2-3; no clear D. The CDR3 is 13 residues long. Trimming pared 5 bases from V and 0 bases from J, leaving 6 bases between. The germline gives CDR1 SNHLY, CDR2 FYNNEI. DNA of the CDR3: TGTGCCAGCAGTCCCCTTAGCACAGATACGCAGTATTTT. It yields the protein CASSPLSTDTQYF.

The chain employs TRBV25-1 and TRBJ2-7; 7 bases agree with TRBD1. V gave up 5 bases and J gave up 3 bases; unmatched junction bases: 7. The V gene's germline CDR1 is MGHDK and CDR2 SYGVNS. The CDR3 is made up of 14 amino acids. CDR3 sequence: CASSPGTAFYEQYF. The CDR3 nucleotides are TGTGCCAGCAGTCCCGGGACAGCCTTCTACGAGCAGTACTTC.

The J gene is TRBJ2-5, the V gene TRBV5-1; TRBD1 agrees at 9 bases. The DNA matches TRBJ2-7 better at its end, which makes the J call doubtful. This CDR3 is built from 14 residues. Germline CDR1 SGHRS, CDR2 YFSETQ. CDR3 protein: CASSNTGGLYEQYF. For the CDR3, the DNA is TGCGCCAGCAGCAATACAGGGGGCTTGTACGAGCAGTACTTC.

This clone was seen only a few times. CDR3 DNA: TGTGCCAGCATACTGACCTCGTCGGGGAACACTGAAGCTTTCTTT. Residues: CASILTSSGNTEAFF. J is TRBJ1-1 and V is TRBV2; D gene unclear. Germline lookup yields CDR1 SNHLY and CDR2 FYNNEI. The CDR3 has 15 amino acids. Trimming took 7 bases from V and 1 from J, leaving 16 bases between them.

Only a few counts were recorded for this clone. This chain joins TRBV27 and TRBJ1-4, with 7 bases identical to TRBD1. With V trimmed by 6 bases and J by 8 bases, 9 bases remained unmatched. The length of the CDR3 is 14 residues. Germline CDR1 and CDR2: MNHEY and SMNVEV (reference sequence). CDR3 region: CASSPTGAGEKLFF. Written as DNA, the CDR3 is TGTGCCAGCAGCCCCACAGGGGCGGGGGAAAAACTGTTTTTT.

This clone appeared a few times. The J gene is TRBJ2-5, the V gene TRBV2; 8 bases are a match to TRBD1. With 4 bases clipped from V and 3 bases from J, the junction kept 4 bases outside the gene matches. The CDR3 runs 14 residues. CDR1 and CDR2 from the germline V gene are SNHLY and FYNNEI. The DNA of the CDR3 is TGTGCCAGCAGTGTACAGGGGGTGGAAGAGACCCAGTACTTC. It yields the protein CASSVQGVEETQYF.

This chain connects TRBV27 to TRBJ2-7; 12 bases fit TRBD2. Germline V gene lookup returns CDR1 MNHEY and CDR2 SMNVEV (reference sequence). The CDR3 spans 16 residues. V was pared by 6 bases and J by 7 bases, with 13 bases of the junction left unmatched. The CDR3 nucleotides are TGTGCCAGCAGCCTGGCCCTCGGACTAGCGGGGCGAGAGCAGTACTTC. It is translated as CASSLALGLAGREQYF.

This clone has a handful of counts. Here the CDR3 reads CAWSRIRALAGPQETQYF. The DNA for the CDR3 is TGTGCCTGGAGTAGAATCCGGGCATTGGCGGGTCCGCAAGAGACCCAGTACTTC. This sequence joins TRBV30 and TRBJ2-5; D is possibly TRBD2 (5 bases). The germline V gene has CDR1 GTSNPN and CDR2 SVGIG (reference sequence). Between the trimmed V and J ends, which lost 2 bases and 2 bases, there was a span of 24 bases. There are 18 residues in the CDR3. Based on the CDR3 plus reference TRBV30 and TRBJ2-5, the full variable domain is SQTIHQWPATLVQPVGSPLSLECTVEGTSNPNLYWYRQAAGRGLQLLFYSVGIGQISSEVPQNLSASRPQDRQFILSSKKLLLSDSGFYLCAWSRIRALAGPQETQYFGPGTRLLVL.

This clone was counted only a few times. CDR3 DNA: TGTGCCTGGAGTGTAATTTTCTGGGCCGACTCTGGGGCCAACGTCCTGACTTTC. It translates to CAWSVIFWADSGANVLTF. The rearrangement links TRBV30 to TRBJ2-6; D not certain. Germline loops: CDR1 GTSNPN, CDR2 SVGIG (reference sequence). Trimming pared 0 bases from V and 0 bases from J, leaving 15 bases between. This CDR3 is built from 18 residues.

This clone was counted only a few times. V and J are TRBV30 and TRBJ2-7; 10 bases line up with TRBD1. Unmatched junction bases numbered 3, after V lost 0 bases and J lost 4 bases. The CDR3 extends over 14 amino acids. Germline V gene data show CDR1 as GTSNPN and CDR2 as SVGIG (reference sequence). CDR3 DNA: TGTGCCTGGAGTGTTGGGACAGGGGCTTACGAGCAGTACTTC. Its protein product is CAWSVGTGAYEQYF.

The rearrangement joins TRBV16 to TRBJ2-5; D may be TRBD1 (5 bases). Germline-derived CDR1 and CDR2 are KGHSY and FQNENV. CDR3 length equals 13 residues. V lost 5 bases and J 4 bases, leaving 11 bases between the germline ends. CDR3 sequence reads: CASSGMGRETQYF. The CDR3 nucleotides are TGTGCCAGCAGCGGCATGGGGCGAGAGACCCAGTACTTC.

This clone was detected a few times. This chain joins TRBV15 and TRBJ2-1; a weak D match, TRBD2 (5 bases). The germline V and J ends were trimmed by 0 bases and 7 bases, with 16 bases remaining between them. Germline lookup yields CDR1 LNHNV and CDR2 YYDKDF (reference sequence). The CDR3 consists of 16 residues. DNA for the CDR3: TGTGCCACCAGCAGAGATCTTGGGCGGGTCCTGAATGAGCAGTTCTTC. Translating gives CATSRDLGRVLNEQFF.

This clone occurred a few times. The gene calls are TRBV5-1 and TRBJ2-3, with D possibly being TRBD1 (5 bases). Germline V gene sequence: CDR1 SGHRS, CDR2 YFSETQ. V lost 4 bases and J 2 bases, leaving 11 bases between the germline ends. The CDR3 consists of 14 residues. The CDR3 DNA reads as TGCGCCAGCAGCCTTACGACAGACACAGATACGCAGTATTTT. It translates to CASSLTTDTDTQYF. Using reference TRBV5-1 and TRBJ2-3 for the parts outside the CDR3, the full variable domain is KAGVTQTPRYLIKTRGQQVTLSCSPISGHRSVSWYQQTPGQGLQFLFEYFSETQRNKGNFPGRFSGRQFSNSRSEMNVSTLELGDSALYLCASSLTTDTDTQYFGPGTRLTVL.

V and J are TRBV28 and TRBJ2-1, with 9 nucleotides matching TRBD2. Trimming took 2 bases from V and 4 from J; bases not matched to a gene: 3. Looked up from germline, CDR1 is MDHEN and CDR2 is SYDVKM. The CDR3 consists of 15 residues. The CDR3 here is CASSLQAGGYNEQFF. In DNA, the CDR3 is TGTGCCAGCAGTTTACAAGCGGGGGGATACAATGAGCAGTTCTTC.

The chain recombines TRBV30 with TRBJ2-2; 7 nucleotides agree with TRBD2. CDR1 is GTSNPN, CDR2 SVGIG, per germline (reference sequence). This CDR3 spans 15 amino acids. Trimming at V came to 0 bases and at J to 3 bases, leaving 4 bases not matched to a gene. CDR3 in amino acids: CAWSVLRGDTGELFF. The CDR3 region has the DNA TGTGCCTGGAGTGTACTTCGGGGGGACACCGGGGAGCTGTTTTTT.

This clone was detected a few times. V and J are TRBV2 and TRBJ2-7; 8 nucleotides match TRBD2. This CDR3 has 13 amino acids. The V segment lost 9 bases and the J segment 3 bases; nucleotides outside the gene matches: 7. Looked up from germline, CDR1 is SNHLY and CDR2 is FYNNEI. CDR3 DNA sequence: TGTGCCAGTCTTCTAGCGGGCTTCTACGAGCAGTACTTC. It yields the protein CASLLAGFYEQYF.

This chain links TRBV25-1 with TRBJ1-2, with a tentative D call TRBD1 (6 bases). The CDR3 spans 16 residues. The V gene's germline CDR1 is MGHDK and CDR2 SYGVNS. Trimming took 1 base from V and 6 from J, leaving 18 bases between them. CDR3: CASSESLGAGGNGYTF. In DNA form, the CDR3 reads TGTGCCAGCAGTGAATCACTGGGGGCGGGTGGAAATGGCTACACCTTC.

This clone appeared a few times. This chain joins TRBV7-9 and TRBJ1-2, with D possibly being TRBD1 (5 bases). Germline lookup yields CDR1 SEHNR and CDR2 FQNEAQ (reference sequence). The CDR3 is 14 residues long. Trimming left V 5 bases short and J 8 bases short, with 18 bases between. The chain's CDR3 is CASSPLAGKGGYTF. CDR3 bases: TGTGCCAGCAGCCCCTTGGCAGGGAAGGGCGGCTACACCTTC.

This clone came up a few times. V gene TRBV6-1 combines with J gene TRBJ1-1; 7 bases fit TRBD1. The junction had 3 bases not matched to a gene; V was cut back by 4 bases and J by 4 bases. Germline V gene data show CDR1 as MNHNS and CDR2 as SASEGT. The CDR3 extends over 13 amino acids. The CDR3 reads CASSVEGATEAFF. The CDR3 DNA reads TGTGCCAGCAGTGTGGAGGGGGCCACTGAAGCTTTCTTT.

As for this clone: A junction boundary mismatches the germline segment, possibly from a read error. J is TRBJ2-7 and V is TRBV5-6, with D maybe TRBD1 (5 bases). CDR3 length: 17 residues. Germline V lookup: CDR1 SGHDT, CDR2 YYEEEE. The chain's CDR3 is CASRNWQDKGRIYEQSF. The CDR3 bases are TGTGCCAGCAGAAATTGGCAGGACAAGGGTAGGATCTACGAGCAGTCCTTC.